This TCR beta chain is from a study of T-cell memory formation after mild COVID-19. Findings and limits, study-wide: Balance between CD4 and CD8 was seen in clones contracting day 15 to 85, and a CD4+ lean was seen in later expanders. A subset of responding clones appeared in pre-infection memory, suggesting cross-reactive memory joined.

With 6 bases removed from V and 5 bases from J, the gap between germline ends came to 17 bases. Germline values: CDR1 SGHDT, CDR2 YYEEEE. The CDR3 contains 14 residues. With constant-segment primers, 5'RACE yielded cDNA libraries of TCR alpha and TCR beta that carried sample barcodes and UMIs. One entry per CDR3 protein, called by TCRdb with MiXCR from the 5' RACE reads. Among about 390,000 distinct CDR3 sequences listed, about a sixth were seen once. In its sample, this clonotype was seen a few times. Its specificity is unknown. Sequenced material: PBMCs or a T cell subset sorted from them (not recorded which). The source is a man aged 18-30 years who had mild COVID-19 (a few samples of this study predate the infection). Cell type and time point are not known. The genes are TRBV5-6 and TRBJ2-5; maybe TRBD2 (6 bases). This CDR3 is CASTPGWGTETQYF. For the CDR3, the DNA is TGTGCCAGCACCCCGGGTTGGGGGACTGAGACCCAGTACTTC.